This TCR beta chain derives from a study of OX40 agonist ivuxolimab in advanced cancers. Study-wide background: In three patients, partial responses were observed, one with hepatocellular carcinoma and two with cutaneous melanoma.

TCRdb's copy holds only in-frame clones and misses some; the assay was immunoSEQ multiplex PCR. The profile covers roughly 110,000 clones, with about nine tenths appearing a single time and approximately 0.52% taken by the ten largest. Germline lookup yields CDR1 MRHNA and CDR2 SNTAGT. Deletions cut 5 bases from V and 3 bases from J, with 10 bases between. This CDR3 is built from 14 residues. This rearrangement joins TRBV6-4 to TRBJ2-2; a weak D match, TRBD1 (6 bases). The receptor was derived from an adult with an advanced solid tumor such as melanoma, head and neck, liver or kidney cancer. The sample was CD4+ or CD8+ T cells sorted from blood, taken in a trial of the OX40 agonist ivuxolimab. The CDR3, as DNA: TGTGCCAGCAGTTACAGGGTGTACACCGGGGAGCTGTTTTTT. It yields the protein CASSYRVYTGELFF.